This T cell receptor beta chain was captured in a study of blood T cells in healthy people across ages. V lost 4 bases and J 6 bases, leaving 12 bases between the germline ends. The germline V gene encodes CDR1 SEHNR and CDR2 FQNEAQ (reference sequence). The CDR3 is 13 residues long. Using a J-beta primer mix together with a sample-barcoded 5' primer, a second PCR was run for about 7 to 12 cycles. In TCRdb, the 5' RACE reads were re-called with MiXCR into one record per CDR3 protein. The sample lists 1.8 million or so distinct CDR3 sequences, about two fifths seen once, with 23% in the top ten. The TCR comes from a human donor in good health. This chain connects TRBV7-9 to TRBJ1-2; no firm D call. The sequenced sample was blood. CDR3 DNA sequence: TGTGCCAGCAGCTCCAACTCCGGCCATGGCTACACCTTC. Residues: CASSSNSGHGYTF.